A single sample is the source of the 21 T cell receptor beta chains below, sequenced in a study of blood T cell repertoires in COVID-19. Libraries were prepared by immunoSEQ multiplex PCR; TCRdb keeps only in-frame clonotypes and omits some of them. The table lists 250,000 to 350,000 clones, about nine tenths of them singletons. The sequenced sample was peripheral blood. These receptors all stem from a man between 18 and 35 years old with active or convalescent COVID-19.

The chain employs TRBV7-3 and TRBJ2-1; D gene uncertain. This CDR3 has 14 residues. Per the germline V gene, CDR1 is SGHTA and CDR2 is FQGTGA. Trimming shortened V by 2 bases and J by 9 bases, and 14 bases separated the two germline ends. The CDR3 region has the DNA TGTGCCAGCAGCTTAGAGCCCGGTTTCGCTGAGCAGTTCTTC. Translation gives CASSLEPGFAEQFF.

V usage is TRBV28 and J usage is TRBJ2-7; D gene unclear. V lost 5 bases and J 0 bases, leaving 11 bases between the germline ends. Germline-derived CDR1 and CDR2 are MDHEN and SYDVKM. This CDR3 comprises 14 residues. CDR3: CASSIPGSSYEQYF. CDR3 in DNA: TGTGCCAGCAGTATCCCCGGGTCCTCCTACGAGCAGTACTTC.

The genes are TRBV13 and TRBJ2-5; 8 bases agree with TRBD1. Trimming cost V 3 bases and J 5 bases; bases outside gene matches: 8. The CDR3 has 15 amino acids. CDR1 is PRHDT, CDR2 FYEKMQ, per germline (reference sequence). The CDR3 nucleotides are TGTGCCAGCAGCTTGGCACGTAGACAGGGGGAGACCCAGTACTTC. Translating gives CASSLARRQGETQYF.

This chain uses TRBV4-1 with TRBJ2-1; weak D call: TRBD1 (6 bases). CDR1 is MGHRA and CDR2 is YSYEKL in the germline V gene. The CDR3 runs 15 residues. The V gene lost 2 bases and the J gene lost 7 bases, with 15 bases spanning the gap. CDR3 loop: CASSQKTGTENEQFF. The CDR3 nucleotides are TGCGCCAGCAGCCAAAAGACAGGTACGGAAAATGAGCAGTTCTTC.

The CDR3 DNA follows: TGTGCCAGCATCGACGGGGGGACCTACGAGCAGTACTTC. The encoded protein is CASIDGGTYEQYF. The rearrangement uses TRBV28 and TRBJ2-7; 7 bases fit TRBD2. Germline V lookup: CDR1 MDHEN, CDR2 SYDVKM. The CDR3 length is 13 residues. V lost 7 bases, J lost 2 bases, and 5 bases stayed unmatched. The full variable domain, completed using reference TRBV28 and TRBJ2-7, is DVKVTQSSRYLVKRTGEKVFLECVQDMDHENMFWYRQDPGLGLRLIYFSYDVKMKEKGDIPEGYSVSREKKERFSLILESASTNQTSMYLCASIDGGTYEQYFGPGTRLTVT.

The V call is TRBV13, the J call TRBJ1-1; D is perhaps TRBD1 (6 bases). The V gene lost 5 bases and the J gene lost 10 bases, with 17 bases spanning the gap. Germline V gene data show CDR1 as PRHDT and CDR2 as FYEKMQ (reference sequence). The CDR3 runs to 13 residues. The DNA of the CDR3 is TGTGCCAGCAGCGGGTCGACAGGCGGAGGAGCTTTCTTT. Protein: CASSGSTGGGAFF.

The rearrangement uses TRBV4-1 and TRBJ2-5; possible D gene TRBD2, 5 bases. Trimming took off 4 bases at V and 3 bases at J, with 15 bases between the two ends. The CDR3 contains 15 residues. Germline V gives CDR1 MGHRA, CDR2 YSYEKL. This CDR3 is CASSRLRRAEETQYF. As DNA, the CDR3 is TGCGCCAGCAGCCGCCTTAGGCGGGCAGAAGAGACCCAGTACTTC.

The rearrangement joins TRBV15 to TRBJ2-2; D ambiguous. Germline V CDR1 and CDR2: LNHNV, YYDKDF (reference sequence). The CDR3 is 12 residues long. Trimming removed 2 bases at V and 8 bases at J, with 6 bases between. The CDR3 spells CATSRLTGELFF. CDR3 nucleotide sequence: TGTGCCACCAGCAGACTTACTGGGGAGCTGTTTTTT.

The chain uses TRBV2 and TRBJ2-3; D perhaps matches TRBD1 (6 bases). Germline V CDR1 and CDR2: SNHLY, FYNNEI. The V end was cut by 5 bases, the J end by 0 bases, with 12 bases between. CDR3 length: 15 residues. Here the CDR3 reads CASSRSGASTDTQYF. CDR3 coding DNA: TGTGCCAGCAGTCGGTCAGGGGCAAGCACAGATACGCAGTATTTT.

This chain connects TRBV10-3 to TRBJ2-1, with 10 bases that match TRBD2. Trimming removed 8 bases from V and 4 bases from J; junction bases left unmatched: 2. This CDR3 is built from 13 residues. Germline V gene data show CDR1 as ENHRY and CDR2 as SYGVKD. The DNA of the CDR3 is TGTGCCATCCTAGCGGGAGAATACAATGAGCAGTTCTTC. It translates to CAILAGEYNEQFF.

The rearrangement links TRBV6-2 or TRBV6-3 to TRBJ2-5, with 8 bases identical to TRBD2. In germline, CDR1 is MNHEY, CDR2 SVGEGT. This CDR3 is built from 20 residues. V lost 0 bases to trimming and J lost 5 bases; unmatched junction nucleotides: 20. The CDR3 spells CASSYSPLSGGIKIRETQYF. Here the CDR3 DNA reads TGTGCCAGCAGTTACTCCCCTCTCTCGGGGGGGATTAAAATACGGGAGACCCAGTACTTC.

This clone appeared a few times. The rearrangement uses TRBV5-5 and TRBJ2-7; the D is unclear. V was shortened by 1 base and J by 3 bases, with 5 bases between the two germline ends. Germline-derived CDR1 and CDR2 are SGHKS and YYEKEE (reference sequence). The CDR3 is made up of 12 amino acids. The chain's CDR3 is CASSLSRYEQYF. The CDR3, as DNA: TGTGCCAGCAGCTTGTCTCGCTACGAGCAGTACTTC.

The chain links TRBV29-1 to TRBJ2-5; D gene uncertain. With 3 bases removed from V and 1 base from J, the gap between germline ends came to 9 bases. The CDR3 sequence is 13 residues long. Germline loops: CDR1 SQVTM, CDR2 ANQGSEA. The CDR3 coding sequence is TGCAGCGTTGAGCCCCGAGCCCAAGAGACCCAGTACTTC. It yields the protein CSVEPRAQETQYF.

V and J are TRBV5-1 and TRBJ2-3, with D perhaps matching TRBD1 (6 bases). CDR3 length equals 13 residues. The V end lost 7 bases, the J end lost 2 bases, and 11 bases lay between the germline ends. Germline V CDR1 and CDR2: SGHRS, YFSETQ. Here the CDR3 DNA reads TGCGCCAGCTCGGACAGCACCACAGATACGCAGTATTTT. It translates to CASSDSTTDTQYF. The complete variable domain, with remaining parts taken from reference TRBV5-1 and TRBJ2-3, reads KAGVTQTPRYLIKTRGQQVTLSCSPISGHRSVSWYQQTPGQGLQFLFEYFSETQRNKGNFPGRFSGRQFSNSRSEMNVSTLELGDSALYLCASSDSTTDTQYFGPGTRLTVL.

This chain connects TRBV27 to TRBJ2-3, with 7 nucleotides matching TRBD2. The V gene end was trimmed by 6 bases and the J gene end by 3 bases; junction bases not matched to a gene: 12. The CDR3 consists of 16 residues. Germline values: CDR1 MNHEY, CDR2 SMNVEV (reference sequence). The CDR3 sequence is CASRAAWGGSTDTQYF. The CDR3 coding sequence is TGTGCCAGCAGGGCCGCTTGGGGCGGGAGTACAGATACGCAGTATTTT.

This clone was found once. V is TRBV19 and J is TRBJ2-7; 7 bases match TRBD1. V lost 5 bases and J lost 9; bases outside the gene matches: 13. The CDR3 runs to 14 residues. The germline V gene encodes CDR1 LNHDA and CDR2 SQIVND (reference sequence). CDR3: CASSPDRVISAQYF. CDR3 DNA: TGTGCCAGTAGTCCTGACAGGGTGATATCAGCGCAGTACTTC.

This clone is a singleton in its sample. The rearrangement links TRBV7-2 to TRBJ1-3, with 9 bases aligning to TRBD1. With V trimmed by 5 bases and J by 2 bases, 13 bases remained unmatched. The CDR3 runs 18 residues. The germline gives CDR1 SGHTA, CDR2 FQGNSA. The CDR3 nucleotides read TGTGCCAGCAGCCAACAGGGGGCGCTTTTAAGTCCTGGAAACACCATATATTTT. Protein product: CASSQQGALLSPGNTIYF.

The chain uses TRBV15 and TRBJ2-3; 8 bases fit TRBD1. J was trimmed by 0 bases and V by 4 bases; bases with no gene match: 6. The CDR3 runs to 16 residues. Germline V gene lookup returns CDR1 LNHNV and CDR2 YYDKDF (reference sequence). The CDR3 reads CATSTAWDRSTDTQYF. The CDR3 nucleotides are TGTGCCACCAGCACAGCCTGGGACAGGAGCACAGATACGCAGTATTTT.

The table lists this clone with a count of one. V and J are TRBV4-3 and TRBJ2-1; 8 bases align to TRBD2. Germline trimming cut 1 base from V and 9 bases from J; bases unmatched to any gene: 8. The CDR3 is 15 residues long. Germline assignment: CDR1 LGHNA and CDR2 YSLEER. The CDR3 protein is CASSQGVGGATEQFF. CDR3 coding DNA: TGCGCCAGCAGCCAAGGAGTCGGGGGGGCGACTGAGCAGTTCTTC.

This chain connects TRBV7-8 to TRBJ2-7, with TRBD1 matching over 9 bases. The germline V gene encodes CDR1 SGHVS and CDR2 FQNEAQ. V dropped 5 bases and J dropped 5; count of bases not matched to a gene: 1. The CDR3 has 12 amino acids. The CDR3 nucleotides read TGTGCCAGCAGCCACAGGGGGCACGAGCAGTACTTC. Protein product: CASSHRGHEQYF. Looking up the rest from reference TRBV7-8 and TRBJ2-7 gives the full variable domain: GAGVSQSPRYKVAKRGQDVALRCDPISGHVSLFWYQQALGQGPEFLTYFQNEAQLDKSGLPSDRFFAERPEGSVSTLKIQRTQQEDSAVYLCASSHRGHEQYFGPGTRLTVT.

The V call is TRBV14, the J call TRBJ1-6; no firm D call. CDR1 is SGHDN, CDR2 FVKESK, per germline. Trimming stripped 5 bases from V and 9 bases from J, with 20 bases between. The CDR3 totals 16 residues. Written as DNA, the CDR3 is TGTGCCAGCAGCAAGGCCCGGGGTTTTCGAGGTTCACCCCTCCACTTT. Translated, it gives CASSKARGFRGSPLHF.